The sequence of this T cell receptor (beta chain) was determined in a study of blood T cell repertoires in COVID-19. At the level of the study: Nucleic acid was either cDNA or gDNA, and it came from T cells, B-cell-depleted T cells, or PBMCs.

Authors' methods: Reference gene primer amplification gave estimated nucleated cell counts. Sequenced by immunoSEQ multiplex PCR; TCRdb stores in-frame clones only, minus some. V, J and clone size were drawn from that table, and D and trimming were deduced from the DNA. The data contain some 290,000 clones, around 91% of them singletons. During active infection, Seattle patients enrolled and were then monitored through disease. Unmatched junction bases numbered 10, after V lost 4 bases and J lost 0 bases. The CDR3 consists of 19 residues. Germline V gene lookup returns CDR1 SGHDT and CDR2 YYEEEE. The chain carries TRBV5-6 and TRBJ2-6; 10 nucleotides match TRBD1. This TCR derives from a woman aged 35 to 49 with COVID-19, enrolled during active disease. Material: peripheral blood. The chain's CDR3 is CASSPGTGAFSSGANVLTF. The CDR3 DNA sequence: TGTGCCAGCAGCCCCGGGACAGGGGCTTTCAGCTCTGGGGCCAACGTCCTGACTTTC.